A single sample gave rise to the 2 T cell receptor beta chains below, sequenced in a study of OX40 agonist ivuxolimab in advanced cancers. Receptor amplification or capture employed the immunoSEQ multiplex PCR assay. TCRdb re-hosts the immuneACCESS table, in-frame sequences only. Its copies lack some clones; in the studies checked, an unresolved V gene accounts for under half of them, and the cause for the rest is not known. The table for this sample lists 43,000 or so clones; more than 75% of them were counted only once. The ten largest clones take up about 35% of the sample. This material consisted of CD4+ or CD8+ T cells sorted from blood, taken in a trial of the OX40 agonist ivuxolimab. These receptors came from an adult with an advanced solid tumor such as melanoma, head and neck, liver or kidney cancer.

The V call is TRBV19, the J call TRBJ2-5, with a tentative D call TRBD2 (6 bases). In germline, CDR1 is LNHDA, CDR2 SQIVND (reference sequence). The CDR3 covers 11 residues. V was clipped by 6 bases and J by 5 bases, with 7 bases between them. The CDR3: CASRGGETQYF. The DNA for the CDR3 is TGTGCCAGTAGAGGAGGGGAGACCCAGTACTTC. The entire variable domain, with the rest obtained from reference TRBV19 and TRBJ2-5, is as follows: DGGITQSPKYLFRKEGQNVTLSCEQNLNHDAMYWYRQDPGQGLRLIYYSQIVNDFQKGDIAEGYSVSREKKESFPLTVTSAQKNPTAFYLCASRGGETQYFGPGTRLLVL.

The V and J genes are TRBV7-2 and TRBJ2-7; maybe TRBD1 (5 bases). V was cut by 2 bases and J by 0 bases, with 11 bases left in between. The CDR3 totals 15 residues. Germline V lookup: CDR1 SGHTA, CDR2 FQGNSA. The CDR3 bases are TGTGCCAGCAGCTTATTGGGCAGGGCCTCCTACGAGCAGTACTTC. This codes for CASSLLGRASYEQYF.